Here is one TCR beta chain with its context. The assay was immunoSEQ multiplex PCR, and TCRdb's table has in-frame clones only and misses some. The table has fewer than 200,000 clones, around nine tenths seen once. Germline V lookup: CDR1 KGHSH, CDR2 LQKENI. The ends were cut back, 4 bases at V and 6 bases at J, with 15 bases in the middle. CDR3 length equals 14 residues. This entry is derived from a study of blood T cell repertoires in COVID-19. This TCR derives from a woman aged 18-29 years who had recovered from COVID-19. The sample taken for sequencing was peripheral blood. The chain has TRBV18 and TRBJ1-2, with a possible D match to TRBD1 (6 bases). The CDR3 loop is CASSQGQGIDGYTF. DNA of the CDR3: TGTGCCAGCTCACAGGGGCAGGGGATCGATGGCTACACCTTC.